This T cell receptor beta chain was captured by sequencing in a study of blood T cell repertoires in COVID-19. Authors' methods: Estimates of nucleated cell counts were drawn from the amplification of reference gene primers. TCRdb keeps only in-frame clones here, not all; method: immunoSEQ multiplex PCR. V and J calls and clone size are copied from that table; D and trimming were computed from the DNA. The sample consists of fewer than 200,000 clones, over 60% of them appearing once. With V trimmed by 4 bases and J by 5 bases, 5 bases remained unmatched. Per the germline V gene, CDR1 is SEHNR and CDR2 is FQNEAQ (reference sequence). CDR3 length equals 15 residues.

The receptor was derived from a man in his sixties with acute or convalescent COVID-19. The specimen was peripheral blood. The genes are TRBV7-9 and TRBJ1-3; 10 positions match TRBD1. The CDR3 DNA reads TGTGCCAGCAGCTACGGGACAGGGGAAAGAAACACCATATATTTT. Translated, it gives CASSYGTGERNTIYF. Complete variable domain (other parts from reference TRBV7-9 and TRBJ1-3): DTGVSQNPRHKITKRGQNVTFRCDPISEHNRLYWYRQTLGQGPEFLTYFQNEAQLEKSRLLSDRFSAERPKGSFSTLEIQRTEQGDSAMYLCASSYGTGERNTIYFGEGSWLTVV.